The rows below give T cell receptor beta chains drawn from one sample of a study of T-cell memory formation after mild COVID-19. TCRdb redid the calling of the 5' RACE reads with MiXCR, one entry per CDR3 protein. The sample records 450,000 to 700,000 distinct CDR3 sequences, roughly 18% being singletons. The specimen sequenced was PBMCs or a T cell subset sorted from them (not recorded which). All receptors come from an adult woman who had mild COVID-19 (a few samples of this study predate the infection). Cell type and time point are not known. Each CDR3 is given with its conserved first and last residue. Each record gives: J gene, V gene, CDR3 protein.

J: TRBJ1-5
V: TRBV7-7
CDR3: CASSTTPIQPQHF

J: TRBJ2-3
V: TRBV7-9
CDR3: CASSSEGGTATDTQYF

J: TRBJ2-3
V: TRBV7-6
CDR3: CASSFGTSDPDTQYF

J: TRBJ1-1
V: TRBV6-2/TRBV6-3
CDR3: CASSYWGWNTEAFF

J: TRBJ2-7
V: TRBV3-1
CDR3: CASSQAGRSSYEQYF

J: TRBJ1-1
V: TRBV19
CDR3: CASSIDRGRGNTEAFF

J: TRBJ2-3
V: TRBV9
CDR3: CASSFTNTQYF

J: TRBJ2-3
V: TRBV15
CDR3: CATSRDPVGTDTQYF

J: TRBJ2-5
V: TRBV11-2
CDR3: CASSDTRRTSGTETQYF

J: TRBJ2-1
V: TRBV14
CDR3: CASSPPAGGKTDEQFF

J: TRBJ1-1
V: TRBV20-1
CDR3: CSALLRRGASEAFF